These 28 T cell receptor beta chains were all obtained from the same sample, sequenced in a study of regulatory T cells in long-lasting Graves disease. Arm-PCR of CDR3 regions and iRepertoire HTBI primers were used to build TCR beta libraries. In TCRdb, the multiplex PCR reads were re-called with MiXCR into one record per CDR3 protein. The sample yields some 370,000 distinct CDR3 sequences, around 23% seen once. The time point denotes: persistent/refractory GD, antithyroid drugs over 5 years with positive TRAb. From RNA extracted from PBMCs, the TCR library was made. Here the sequenced sample was peripheral blood mononuclear cells (PBMCs), taken when the disease was refractory, from a patient treated with antithyroid drugs. Receptor source: a middle-aged woman with Graves disease.

This clonotype was observed many times. This chain connects TRBV6-2 or TRBV6-3 to TRBJ2-1, with 7 bases fitting TRBD1. Germline V gene data show CDR1 as MNHEY and CDR2 as SVGEGT. The V gene end was trimmed by 5 bases and the J gene end by 8 bases; junction bases not matched to a gene: 6. The CDR3 loop spans 13 amino acids. The CDR3 nucleotides read TGTGCCAGCAGTACCGGGACAGAGGATGAGCAGTTCTTC. It encodes CASSTGTEDEQFF.

V usage is TRBV28 and J usage is TRBJ2-5, with 7 bases fitting TRBD1. CDR3 length: 17 residues. The trim removed 4 bases at V and 4 bases at J, leaving 15 bases unmatched. Germline CDR1 is MDHEN and CDR2 is SYDVKM. CDR3 bases: TGTGCCAGCAGTTCCCAGCGGATAGGGGGCCAGGGAGAGACCCAGTACTTC. Its protein is CASSSQRIGGQGETQYF.

The CDR3 protein is CASSWRQAPTNEKLFF. CDR3 in DNA: TGCGCCAGCAGTTGGAGACAGGCCCCAACTAATGAAAAACTGTTTTTT. The chain has TRBV5-1 and TRBJ1-4; TRBD1 might be the D (6 bases). The germline gives CDR1 SGHRS, CDR2 YFSETQ. This CDR3 has 16 residues. Trimming stripped 5 bases from V and 0 bases from J, with 14 bases between.

This clonotype came up many times. This chain uses TRBV10-3 with TRBJ1-1; 7 bases line up with TRBD1. The V and J ends lost 10 bases and 1 base, in that order; junction bases with no gene match: 6. The CDR3 loop spans 13 amino acids. The germline V gene has CDR1 ENHRY and CDR2 SYGVKD. The CDR3 DNA reads as TGTGCCACCTCGGGACAGTCGAACACTGAAGCTTTCTTT. Translated: CATSGQSNTEAFF.

This clonotype was recorded many times. The chain joins TRBV12-3 or TRBV12-4 to TRBJ1-1, with D perhaps matching TRBD1 (5 bases). The CDR3 length is 11 residues. Deletions cut 3 bases from V and 10 bases from J, with 9 bases between. CDR3 coding DNA: TGTGCCAGCAGTTTGGGGCTAAGAGCTTTCTTT. Its translation is CASSLGLRAFF.

The chain employs TRBV28 and TRBJ2-3; D is ambiguous. CDR1 is MDHEN, CDR2 SYDVKM, per germline. V was trimmed by 3 bases and J by 4 bases, leaving 20 bases between them. The CDR3 totals 17 residues. CDR3 protein: CASSFRRAARRPDTQYF. For the CDR3, the DNA is TGTGCCAGCAGTTTTCGCCGGGCCGCCCGGCGCCCAGATACGCAGTATTTT.

This clonotype was picked up many times. This chain uses TRBV28 with TRBJ2-5; D is perhaps TRBD1 or TRBD2 (5 bases each). Germline V gene sequence: CDR1 MDHEN, CDR2 SYDVKM. The CDR3 runs to 15 residues. V was shortened by 6 bases and J by 1 base, with 15 bases between the two germline ends. CDR3 nucleotide sequence: TGTGCCAGCAGCCCCCCCAGGGACCGCCAAGAGACCCAGTACTTC. Translated: CASSPPRDRQETQYF.

This clonotype was seen more than once but under ten times. The chain has TRBV5-1 and TRBJ2-2; TRBD2 matches at 7 bases. V shed 1 base and J 4 bases; nucleotides not matched to a gene: 7. CDR3 length equals 16 residues. CDR1 SGHRS and CDR2 YFSETQ come from the germline V gene. The CDR3 loop is CASSLQGGSRTGELFF. The DNA for the CDR3 is TGCGCCAGCAGCTTGCAAGGCGGGAGTCGCACCGGGGAGCTGTTTTTT.

In its sample, this clonotype was seen a few times. The rearrangement uses TRBV10-2 and TRBJ2-5; 8 nucleotides align to TRBD1. The CDR3 extends over 15 amino acids. The germline gives CDR1 WSHSY, CDR2 SAAADI. J was trimmed by 5 bases and V by 0 bases; bases with no gene match: 5. The CDR3 protein is CASSESATGVETQYF. CDR3 sequence (DNA): TGCGCCAGCAGTGAGTCAGCGACAGGGGTGGAGACCCAGTACTTC.

Turning to this clonotype: A read error is possible here, since a much larger clone lies one base away. The gene calls are TRBV7-6 and TRBJ2-2; possibly TRBD2 for D (5 bases). The germline gives CDR1 SGHVS, CDR2 FNYEAQ. This CDR3 has 11 amino acids. This CDR3 is CATYQYGEPFF. The CDR3 DNA is TGTGCCACCTATCAGTACGGGGAGCCGTTTTTT.

This clonotype turned up a few times. V usage is TRBV6-1 and J usage is TRBJ2-3, with D unresolved. The ends were cut back, 5 bases at V and 5 bases at J, with 23 bases in the middle. CDR1 is MNHNS, CDR2 SASEGT, per germline. There are 17 residues in the CDR3. Here the CDR3 DNA reads TGTGCCAGCAGTCGTCTAATAGGGTATAGAGAAGGAGATACGCAGTATTTT. This translates into CASSRLIGYREGDTQYF.

This clonotype was observed many times. In DNA, the CDR3 is TGTGCCAATATCCTCGCTAAGACCCAGTACTTC. Translated: CANILAKTQYF. The V and J genes are TRBV27 and TRBJ2-5; D ambiguous. Deletions cut 10 bases from V and 6 bases from J, with 12 bases between. Germline CDR1 and CDR2: MNHEY and SMNVEV (reference sequence). The CDR3 covers 11 residues.

This clonotype was seen repeatedly, ten times or more. J is TRBJ1-4 and V is TRBV11-2; 8 nucleotides match TRBD1. Germline V gives CDR1 SGHAT, CDR2 FQNNGV. The CDR3 length is 15 residues. V dropped 5 bases and J dropped 7; count of bases not matched to a gene: 9. This CDR3 reads CASSGWTGSREKLFF. CDR3 DNA sequence: TGTGCCAGCAGCGGGTGGACAGGGAGCCGTGAAAAACTGTTTTTT.

Concerning this clonotype: One base away lies a much larger clone, so this may be a sequencing read error. The chain employs TRBV10-2 and TRBJ1-2, with TRBD1 identical over 10 bases. The length of the CDR3 is 14 residues. Germline-derived CDR1 and CDR2 are WSHSY and SAAADI. CDR3 bases: TGCGCCAGCAGCGGGGACAGGGGTAACTATGGCTGCACCTTC. Translation gives CASSGDRGNYGCTF.

This clonotype was observed once. The V and J genes are TRBV2 and TRBJ2-1; D gene ambiguous. The V end lost 5 bases, the J end lost 5 bases, and 10 bases lay between the germline ends. The CDR3 length is 13 residues. CDR1 and CDR2 (germline): SNHLY, FYNNEI. The CDR3: CASSLQKHNEQFF. CDR3 coding DNA: TGTGCCAGCAGTCTCCAGAAACACAATGAGCAGTTCTTC.

This clonotype was observed a few times. J is TRBJ2-3 and V is TRBV7-9; 11 positions agree with TRBD2. Germline CDR1 reads SEHNR; CDR2 reads FQNEAQ (reference sequence). The trim removed 4 bases at V and 4 bases at J, leaving 4 bases unmatched. CDR3 length: 15 amino acids. The CDR3 loop reads CASSSLAGVADTQYF. The CDR3 DNA reads as TGTGCCAGCAGCTCACTAGCGGGAGTAGCAGATACGCAGTATTTT.

This sequence joins TRBV19 and TRBJ1-5; D is unclear. Germline CDR1 LNHDA, CDR2 SQIVND (reference sequence). Trimming stripped 7 bases from V and 1 base from J, with 5 bases between. This CDR3 has 12 amino acids. CDR3 residues: CASMESNQPQHF. The CDR3 coding sequence is TGTGCCAGTATGGAGAGCAATCAGCCCCAGCATTTT.

This clonotype appeared many times. V usage is TRBV6-9 and J usage is TRBJ1-5; TRBD1 aligns across 9 bases. The V gene end was trimmed by 3 bases and the J gene end by 2 bases; junction bases not matched to a gene: 5. The CDR3 has 16 amino acids. Germline V gene data show CDR1 as MNHGY and CDR2 as SVAAGI. The CDR3 sequence: CASSYGQGTGNQPQHF. CDR3 in DNA: TGTGCCAGCAGTTACGGACAGGGGACTGGCAATCAGCCCCAGCATTTT.

The CDR3 protein is CSAPEATGELFF. Written as DNA, the CDR3 is TGCAGCGCTCCTGAAGCGACCGGGGAGCTGTTTTTT. The V gene is TRBV29-1, the J gene TRBJ2-2; D uncertain. Trimming removed 7 bases from V and 5 bases from J, with 11 bases in between. The CDR3 sequence is 12 residues long. CDR1 SQVTM and CDR2 ANQGSEA come from the germline V gene.

The V and J genes are TRBV19 and TRBJ1-1; TRBD1 matches 8 bases. V dropped 4 bases and J dropped 3; count of bases not matched to a gene: 4. CDR1 LNHDA and CDR2 SQIVND come from the germline V gene (reference sequence). The CDR3 spans 14 residues. The CDR3 region is CASSNQGAYTEAFF. As DNA, the CDR3 is TGTGCCAGTAGTAATCAGGGGGCGTACACTGAAGCTTTCTTT. Combining the CDR3 with reference TRBV19 and TRBJ1-1 gives the whole variable domain DGGITQSPKYLFRKEGQNVTLSCEQNLNHDAMYWYRQDPGQGLRLIYYSQIVNDFQKGDIAEGYSVSREKKESFPLTVTSAQKNPTAFYLCASSNQGAYTEAFFGQGTRLTVV.

This clonotype appeared once. The rearrangement uses TRBV20-1 and TRBJ2-2; either TRBD1 or TRBD2 may supply D (5 bases each). The CDR3 totals 13 residues. Germline values: CDR1 DFQATT, CDR2 SNEGSKA (reference sequence). Trimming took 6 bases from V and 4 from J, leaving 12 bases between them. CDR3 sequence (DNA): TGCAGTGCCGCGAGGGGTAGCACCGGGGAGCTGTTTTTT. Protein: CSAARGSTGELFF.

The chain employs TRBV14 and TRBJ2-7, with D tentatively TRBD1 (5 bases). Germline V lookup: CDR1 SGHDN, CDR2 FVKESK. The CDR3 is 13 amino acids. V was trimmed by 2 bases and J by 2 bases, leaving 7 bases between them. DNA for the CDR3: TGTGCCAGCAGCCAATGGGGCACCTACGAGCAGTACTTC. Translation gives CASSQWGTYEQYF.

Points on this clonotype: Being one base from a much bigger clone, this may be a read error. V is TRBV27 and J is TRBJ1-6, with D unresolved. The CDR3 loop spans 12 amino acids. Trimming removed 7 bases from V and 15 bases from J, with 16 bases in between. Germline-derived CDR1 and CDR2 are MNHEY and SMNVEV (reference sequence). The CDR3 region is CASNGPSVILHF. The CDR3 coding sequence is TGTGCCAGCAATGGACCCTCCGTCATCCTCCACTTT.

This clonotype was observed at least ten times. This chain uses TRBV6-5 with TRBJ2-7; D is unclear. The CDR3 runs 15 residues. Germline V CDR1 and CDR2: MNHEY, SVGAGI. Deletions cut 2 bases from V and 6 bases from J, with 17 bases between. CDR3: CASSYRTAGGSEQYF. The CDR3 DNA reads as TGTGCCAGCAGTTACAGGACCGCTGGTGGAAGCGAGCAGTACTTC.

In this sample, this clonotype turned up many times. V gene TRBV29-1 combines with J gene TRBJ2-7, with D uncertain. Trimming cost V 6 bases and J 0 bases, with 9 bases left between them. The germline CDR1 and CDR2 sequences are SQVTM and ANQGSEA. The CDR3 is 12 amino acids. The CDR3 DNA reads TGCAGCGTAACCAGGAGCTCCTACGAGCAGTACTTC. Protein: CSVTRSSYEQYF.

Ten or more counts support this clonotype. The chain carries TRBV7-3 and TRBJ1-1; weak D call: TRBD1 (5 bases). The CDR3 extends over 14 amino acids. Trimming took 5 bases from V and 7 from J, leaving 17 bases between them. Germline assignment: CDR1 SGHTA and CDR2 FQGTGA. The CDR3 DNA reads as TGTGCCAGCAGCGTAAACCGGGAAAGGGGTGAAGCTTTCTTT. This encodes CASSVNRERGEAFF.

CDR3 nucleotide sequence: TGTGCCAGCAGCTTAGGTGGAAGAGCGGGAGGCGCGAACACCGGGGAGCTGTTTTTT. This sequence encodes CASSLGGRAGGANTGELFF. The rearrangement joins TRBV7-9 to TRBJ2-2; 9 bases agree with TRBD2. CDR1 SEHNR and CDR2 FQNEAQ come from the germline V gene (reference sequence). The CDR3 is 19 residues long. The V and J ends lost 1 base and 0 bases, in that order; junction bases with no gene match: 9.

This clonotype was seen repeatedly, ten times or more. This rearrangement joins TRBV5-1 to TRBJ1-5; 7 bases map to TRBD1. There are 13 residues in the CDR3. Germline V gene sequence: CDR1 SGHRS, CDR2 YFSETQ. The V gene end was trimmed by 4 bases and the J gene end by 5 bases; junction bases not matched to a gene: 3. In DNA, the CDR3 is TGCGCCAGCAGCATAACAGGGGATCAGCCCCAGCATTTT. It encodes CASSITGDQPQHF. Variable domain in full (rest from reference TRBV5-1 and TRBJ1-5): KAGVTQTPRYLIKTRGQQVTLSCSPISGHRSVSWYQQTPGQGLQFLFEYFSETQRNKGNFPGRFSGRQFSNSRSEMNVSTLELGDSALYLCASSITGDQPQHFGDGTRLSIL.